This TCR beta chain was documented in a study of blood T cell repertoires in COVID-19 (dated by TCRdb to 2020 to 2021). General notes on the study: Samples from collaborators originated in the United States, Italy and Spain and spanned both the acute and convalescent phases of COVID-19. The prospective study material was composed of cDNA or gDNA derived from T cells, B-cell-depleted T cells, or PBMCs. The dataset comprised deeply sampled blood TCRbeta repertoires from subjects exposed to, actively infected with, or recovered from COVID-19. The repertoires were released in a freely available public database intended as a resource for research on the immune response to SARS-CoV-2. Samples came from the ongoing ImmuneRACE study (first 160 participants) plus 1,254 subjects from 6 global collaborators. Nearly every sample came with metadata listing a de-identified subject ID, COVID-19 status, age in years and sex. Where available, HLA class I and class II types were taken from metadata supplied by the sample provider and were not determined by assay-based typing. Overall study outcomes, separate from this receptor: The quantity of clinical and demographic metadata differed by source and by participant and was supplied without curation.

The immunoSEQ Assay, a bias-controlled multiplex PCR, was used to amplify TCRbeta CDR3 regions from genomic DNA. The original pipeline was this. Nucleated cell counts per sample were estimated from amplification of reference gene primers within the assay. Sequence reads were collapsed and filtered to measure the absolute abundance of every unique TCRbeta CDR3 rearrangement. For each sample, productive Simpson clonality was calculated as the square root of Simpson's diversity index across productive rearrangements. TCRdb holds this immuneACCESS table with in-frame rearrangements only. Some clones are missing; in checked studies, unresolved V genes explain under half, and the rest has no known cause. Clonal size and the V and J genes are those of that table, whereas D and trimming came from the DNA. The sample contains 200,000 to 250,000 clones, over 75% of them found a single time. The ten largest clones add up to 1.5% to 2% of the sample.

Collaborating institutions collected whole blood in K2EDTA tubes following their own protocols. For TCRbeta analysis, collaborator samples were shipped as frozen whole blood, as isolated PBMCs, or as DNA extracted from either sample type. Of note for this clone: Its cognate antigen has yet to be identified. No much larger clone exists at a distance of one base, and base qualities are not known.

V is shortened by 9 bases, J by 4 bases, and the region joining them spans 14 bases. According to the germline V gene, CDR1 reads KGHDR and CDR2 reads SFDVKD. Including the terminal cysteine and phenylalanine, the CDR3 comprises 13 residues. Just CDR3 DNA is preserved here, 39 bases in frame from base 1. Sample: peripheral blood. The TCR comes from a man in his forties or fifties with active or convalescent COVID-19. The rearrangement combines TRBV24-1 with TRBJ1-2; TRBD1 might be the D gene, on 6 matching bases. The CDR3 region has the sequence CATQQGQSYGYTF. At the DNA level, the sequence is TGTGCCACCCAACAAGGACAGAGCTATGGCTACACCTTC.